The 12 T cell receptor beta chains listed next were all sequenced from one sample in a study of T-cell reconstitution after alpha-beta-depleted transplantation in children. The authors prepared the TCRbeta library with unique molecular identifiers. Via MiXCR, TCRdb re-called the PCR reads, giving one row per CDR3 protein. Of approximately 230,000 distinct CDR3 sequences detected, about 24% appear once; the ten largest clones hold around 4.8%. Sequenced here: PBMCs, mostly from graft donor cells, sampled 360 days after TCRalphabeta/CD19-depleted stem cell transplant. The receptor set was obtained from a female patient aged 2 to 10 who had a stem cell transplant for congenital amegakaryocytic thrombocytopenia, so the T cells may come from the graft donor.

This clonotype came up a few times. As DNA, the CDR3 is TGTGCCAGCAGTGTCTCGGATGGAACTGAAGCTTTCTTT. Amino acid sequence: CASSVSDGTEAFF. V is TRBV2 and J is TRBJ1-1, with D hard to call. The germline gives CDR1 SNHLY, CDR2 FYNNEI. V was trimmed by 4 bases and J by 5 bases, leaving 11 bases between them. The CDR3 sequence is 13 residues long.

CDR3 DNA: TGTGCCAGCAGTTACTATGGACAGGGAGGGACAGATACGCAGTATTTT. Translated: CASSYYGQGGTDTQYF. The gene calls are TRBV28 and TRBJ2-3, with D possibly TRBD1 on 8 matching bases. The V end was cut by 4 bases, the J end by 3 bases, with 17 bases between. There are 16 residues in the CDR3. Germline CDR1 reads MDHEN; CDR2 reads SYDVKM.

This clonotype came up many times. The chain recombines TRBV12-3 or TRBV12-4 with TRBJ2-1; D not certain. V gave up 7 bases and J gave up 4 bases, with 5 bases separating them. This CDR3 has 11 residues. CDR3 amino acids: CASNLYNEQFF. CDR3 DNA: TGTGCCAGCAACCTGTACAATGAGCAGTTCTTC.

This clonotype has ten or more counts. This rearrangement joins TRBV30 to TRBJ2-7, with unresolved D. CDR3 length: 10 amino acids. The V gene lost 5 bases and the J gene lost 3 bases, with 5 bases spanning the gap. Per germline, CDR1 GTSNPN and CDR2 SVGIG (reference sequence). This chain's CDR3 is CAWDGYEQYF. As DNA, the CDR3 is TGTGCCTGGGACGGCTACGAGCAGTACTTC.

This clonotype came up a few times. V is TRBV5-1 and J is TRBJ2-5; TRBD2 is a possible D gene (6 bases). The CDR3 sequence is 16 residues long. CDR1 is SGHRS and CDR2 is YFSETQ in the germline V gene. V lost 7 bases to trimming and J lost 4 bases, with 23 bases between them. CDR3 in DNA: TGCGCCAGCGGCGGGGAACTAGGCGTTGACCGAGAGACCCAGTACTTC. Its translation: CASGGELGVDRETQYF. The whole variable domain, remainder taken from reference TRBV5-1 and TRBJ2-5, is KAGVTQTPRYLIKTRGQQVTLSCSPISGHRSVSWYQQTPGQGLQFLFEYFSETQRNKGNFPGRFSGRQFSNSRSEMNVSTLELGDSALYLCASGGELGVDRETQYFGPGTRLLVL.

V usage is TRBV4-1 and J usage is TRBJ1-1, with D hard to call. V lost 4 bases, J lost 4 bases, and 10 bases lay in between. This CDR3 is built from 13 residues. Germline assignment: CDR1 MGHRA and CDR2 YSYEKL. The CDR3 sequence: CASSRQVGTEAFF. CDR3 DNA sequence: TGCGCCAGCAGCCGTCAGGTAGGCACTGAAGCTTTCTTT.

This chain connects TRBV2 to TRBJ1-5; 10 positions match TRBD1. This CDR3 contains 19 residues. In germline, CDR1 is SNHLY, CDR2 FYNNEI. Trimming took 0 bases from V and 0 from J; bases not matched to a gene: 8. CDR3 residues: CASSEASTGGHNSNQPQHF. The DNA for the CDR3 is TGTGCCAGCAGTGAAGCGTCGACAGGGGGCCACAATAGCAATCAGCCCCAGCATTTT. The full variable domain, rest sourced from reference TRBV2 and TRBJ1-5, is EPEVTQTPSHQVTQMGQEVILRCVPISNHLYFYWYRQILGQKVEFLVSFYNNEISEKSEIFDDQFSVERPDGSNFTLKIRSTKLEDSAMYFCASSEASTGGHNSNQPQHFGDGTRLSIL.

This clonotype was seen repeatedly, ten times or more. The chain uses TRBV7-7 and TRBJ2-5; 7 nucleotides line up with TRBD2. From germline, CDR1 is SSHAT and CDR2 FNYEAQ (reference sequence). The V and J ends lost 5 bases and 4 bases, in that order; junction bases with no gene match: 7. The CDR3 consists of 14 residues. CDR3 DNA: TGTGCCAGCAGCCCGCTGGGACTATTAGAGACCCAGTACTTC. This translates into CASSPLGLLETQYF. Full variable domain (remainder filled in from reference TRBV7-7 and TRBJ2-5): GAGVSQSPRYKVTKRGQDVTLRCDPISSHATLYWYQQALGQGPEFLTYFNYEAQPDKSGLPSDRFSAERPEGSISTLTIQRTEQRDSAMYRCASSPLGLLETQYFGPGTRLLVL.

V usage is TRBV5-4 and J usage is TRBJ2-2; 8 bases fit TRBD1. CDR1 is SGHNT, CDR2 YYREEE, per germline (reference sequence). The length of the CDR3 is 14 residues. Trimming took 4 bases from V and 8 from J; bases not matched to a gene: 7. CDR3 nucleotides: TGTGCCAGCAGCGCACCGACAGGGGCTGGGGAGCTGTTTTTT. It specifies CASSAPTGAGELFF.

This clonotype was observed many times. This chain uses TRBV29-1 with TRBJ2-7; no reliable D call. V lost 5 bases and J lost 3, with 5 bases in between. Looked up from germline, CDR1 is SQVTM and CDR2 is ANQGSEA. This CDR3 is 10 amino acids long. The CDR3, as DNA: TGCAGCGTTATATACTACGAGCAGTACTTC. Translation gives CSVIYYEQYF.

The gene calls are TRBV12-3 or TRBV12-4 and TRBJ2-2; unclear D gene. The CDR3 covers 13 residues. The ends were cut back, 2 bases at V and 7 bases at J, with 8 bases in the middle. The CDR3 reads CASSLTASGELFF. The CDR3 DNA reads as TGTGCCAGCAGTTTAACCGCGAGCGGGGAGCTGTTTTTT.

V is TRBV12-3 or TRBV12-4 and J is TRBJ1-1; 8 bases map to TRBD1. The length of the CDR3 is 14 residues. Germline trimming cut 3 bases from V and 4 bases from J; bases unmatched to any gene: 4. This chain's CDR3 is CASSFMQGATEAFF. The DNA for the CDR3 is TGTGCCAGCAGTTTCATGCAGGGGGCCACTGAAGCTTTCTTT.